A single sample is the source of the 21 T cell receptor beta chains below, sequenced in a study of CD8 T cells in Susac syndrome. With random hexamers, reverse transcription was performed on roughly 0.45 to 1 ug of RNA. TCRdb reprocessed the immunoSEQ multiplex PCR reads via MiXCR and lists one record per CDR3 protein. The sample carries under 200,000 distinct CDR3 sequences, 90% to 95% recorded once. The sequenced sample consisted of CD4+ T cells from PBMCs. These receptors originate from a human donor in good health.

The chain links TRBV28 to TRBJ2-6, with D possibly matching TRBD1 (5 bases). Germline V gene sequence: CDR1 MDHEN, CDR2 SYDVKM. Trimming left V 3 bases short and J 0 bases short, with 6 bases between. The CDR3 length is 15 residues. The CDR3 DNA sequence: TGTGCCAGCAGTTTGACAGTCTCTGGGGCCAACGTCCTGACTTTC. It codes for CASSLTVSGANVLTF.

This CDR3 is CASSRERGINEQFF. CDR3 DNA sequence: TGTGCCAGCAGCCGGGAGCGGGGGATAAATGAGCAGTTCTTC. The chain combines TRBV3-1 with TRBJ2-1; 8 bases line up with TRBD2. V lost 4 bases, J lost 7 bases, and 6 bases stayed unmatched. This CDR3 is 14 amino acids long. CDR1 and CDR2 (germline): LGHDT, YNNKEL (reference sequence).

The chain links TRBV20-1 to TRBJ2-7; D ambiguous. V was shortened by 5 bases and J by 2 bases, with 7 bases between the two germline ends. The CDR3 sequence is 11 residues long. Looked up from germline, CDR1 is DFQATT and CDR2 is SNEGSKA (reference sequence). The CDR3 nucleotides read TGCAGTGCTGGGGTCCCCTACGAGCAGTACTTC. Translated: CSAGVPYEQYF.

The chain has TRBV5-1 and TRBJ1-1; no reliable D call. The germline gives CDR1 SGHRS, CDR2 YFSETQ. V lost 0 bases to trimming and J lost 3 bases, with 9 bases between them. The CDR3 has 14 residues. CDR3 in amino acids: CASSLGGWDTEAFF. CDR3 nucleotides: TGCGCCAGCAGCTTGGGAGGGTGGGACACTGAAGCTTTCTTT.

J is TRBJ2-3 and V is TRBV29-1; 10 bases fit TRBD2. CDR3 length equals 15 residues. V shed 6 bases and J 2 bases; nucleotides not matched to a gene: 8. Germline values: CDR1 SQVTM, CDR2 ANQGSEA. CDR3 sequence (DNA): TGCAGCGTCAGCGGGGGGGCCCTTGTCACAGATACGCAGTATTTT. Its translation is CSVSGGALVTDTQYF.

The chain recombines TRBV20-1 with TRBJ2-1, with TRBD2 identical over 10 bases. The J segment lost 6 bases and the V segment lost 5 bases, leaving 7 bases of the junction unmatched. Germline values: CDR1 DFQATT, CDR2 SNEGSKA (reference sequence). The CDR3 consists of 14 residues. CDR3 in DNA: TGCAGTGCTCGCAGCGGGGGGGCCTTCAATGAGCAGTTCTTC. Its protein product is CSARSGGAFNEQFF.

The DNA for the CDR3 is TGCAGCGTTGTGAGTCAGGGTGCTGGAAACACCATATATTTT. Amino acids: CSVVSQGAGNTIYF. The chain is built from TRBV29-1 and TRBJ1-3; TRBD1 is a possible D gene (5 bases). V was trimmed by 4 bases and J by 2 bases, leaving 12 bases between them. Looked up from germline, CDR1 is SQVTM and CDR2 is ANQGSEA. The CDR3 consists of 14 residues. Full variable domain (rest looked up from reference TRBV29-1 and TRBJ1-3): SAVISQKPSRDICQRGTSLTIQCQVDSQVTMMFWYRQQPGQSLTLIATANQGSEATYESGFVIDKFPISRPNLTFSTLTVSNMSPEDSSIYLCSVVSQGAGNTIYFGEGSWLTVV.

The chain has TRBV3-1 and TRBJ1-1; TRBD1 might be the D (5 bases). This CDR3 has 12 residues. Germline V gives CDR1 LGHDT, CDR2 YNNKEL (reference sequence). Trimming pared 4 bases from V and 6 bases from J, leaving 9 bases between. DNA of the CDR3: TGTGCCAGCAGCCCGGGGGAGCCTGAAGCTTTCTTT. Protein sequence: CASSPGEPEAFF.

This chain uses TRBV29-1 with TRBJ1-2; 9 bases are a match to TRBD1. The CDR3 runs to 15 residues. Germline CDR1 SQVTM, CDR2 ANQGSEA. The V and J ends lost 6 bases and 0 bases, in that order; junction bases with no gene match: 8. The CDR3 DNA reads TGCAGCGTGGGGGGACAGGGATATTCTAACTATGGCTACACCTTC. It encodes CSVGGQGYSNYGYTF.

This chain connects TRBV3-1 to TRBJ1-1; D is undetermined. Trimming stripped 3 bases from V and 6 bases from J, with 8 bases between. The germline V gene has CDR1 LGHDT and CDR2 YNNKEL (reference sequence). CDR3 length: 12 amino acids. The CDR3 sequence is CASSQRESEAFF. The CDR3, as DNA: TGTGCCAGCAGCCAGAGAGAGTCTGAAGCTTTCTTT.

The CDR3 region has the DNA TGTGCCAGCAGCTCGCTGGACAGGACATCCTACGAGCAGTACTTC. Its protein is CASSSLDRTSYEQYF. This chain joins TRBV11-1 and TRBJ2-7, with 7 bases that match TRBD1. V shed 4 bases, J shed 1 base, and the junction held 7 bases outside the gene matches. CDR1 and CDR2 (germline): SGHAT, FQDESV (reference sequence). The CDR3 extends over 15 amino acids.

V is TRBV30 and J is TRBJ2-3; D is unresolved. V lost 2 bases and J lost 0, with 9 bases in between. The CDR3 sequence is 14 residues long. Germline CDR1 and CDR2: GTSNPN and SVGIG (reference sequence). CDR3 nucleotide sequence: TGTGCCTGGAGTCCCAGCGCTAGCACAGATACGCAGTATTTT. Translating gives CAWSPSASTDTQYF.

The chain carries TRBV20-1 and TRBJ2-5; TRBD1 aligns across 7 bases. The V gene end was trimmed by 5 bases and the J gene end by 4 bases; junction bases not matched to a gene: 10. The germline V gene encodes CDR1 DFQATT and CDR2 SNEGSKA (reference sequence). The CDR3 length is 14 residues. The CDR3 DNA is TGCAGTGCTCCTAGACAGGGAGAAAGAGAGACCCAGTACTTC. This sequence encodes CSAPRQGERETQYF.

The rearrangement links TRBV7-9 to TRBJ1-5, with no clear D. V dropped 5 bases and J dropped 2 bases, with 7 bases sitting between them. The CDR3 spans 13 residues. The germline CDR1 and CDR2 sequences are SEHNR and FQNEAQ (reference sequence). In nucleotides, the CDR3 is TGTGCCAGCAGCGGGCAACGCAATCAGCCCCAGCATTTT. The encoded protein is CASSGQRNQPQHF.

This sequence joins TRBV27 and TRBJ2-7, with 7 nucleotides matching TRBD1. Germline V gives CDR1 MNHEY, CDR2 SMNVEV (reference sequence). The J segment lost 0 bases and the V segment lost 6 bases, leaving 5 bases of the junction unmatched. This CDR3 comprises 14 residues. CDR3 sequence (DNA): TGTGCCAGCAGCCGACAGGGAATCTCCTACGAGCAGTACTTC. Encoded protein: CASSRQGISYEQYF.

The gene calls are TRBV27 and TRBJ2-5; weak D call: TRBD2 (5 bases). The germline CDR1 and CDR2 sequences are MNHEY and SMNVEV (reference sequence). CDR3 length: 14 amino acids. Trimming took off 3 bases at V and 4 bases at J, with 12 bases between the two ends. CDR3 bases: TGTGCCAGCAGTTTGGATCGGGGTGTAGAGACCCAGTACTTC. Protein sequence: CASSLDRGVETQYF.

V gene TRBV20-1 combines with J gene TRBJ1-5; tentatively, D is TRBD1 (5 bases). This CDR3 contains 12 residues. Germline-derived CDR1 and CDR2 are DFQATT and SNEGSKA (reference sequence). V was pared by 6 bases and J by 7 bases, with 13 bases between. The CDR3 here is CSAVQGQQPQHF. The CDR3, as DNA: TGCAGTGCCGTTCAGGGTCAGCAGCCCCAGCATTTT.

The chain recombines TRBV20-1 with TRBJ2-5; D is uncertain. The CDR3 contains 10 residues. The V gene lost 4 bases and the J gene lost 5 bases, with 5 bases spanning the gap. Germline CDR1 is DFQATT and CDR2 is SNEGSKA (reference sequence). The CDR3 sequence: CSAKEETQYF. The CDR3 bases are TGCAGTGCTAAGGAGGAGACCCAGTACTTC.

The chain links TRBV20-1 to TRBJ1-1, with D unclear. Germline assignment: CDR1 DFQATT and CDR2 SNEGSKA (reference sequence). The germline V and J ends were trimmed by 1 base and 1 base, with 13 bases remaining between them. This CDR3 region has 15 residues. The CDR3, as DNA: TGCAGTGCTAGAGGGTTATGGAAGGGGAACACTGAAGCTTTCTTT. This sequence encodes CSARGLWKGNTEAFF.

CDR3: CASSFAPTDTQYF. The CDR3 coding sequence is TGTGCCAGCAGCTTCGCACCCACAGATACGCAGTATTTT. V usage is TRBV5-4 and J usage is TRBJ2-3; D gene ambiguous. Per the germline V gene, CDR1 is SGHNT and CDR2 is YYREEE (reference sequence). This CDR3 has 13 amino acids. V was cut by 2 bases and J by 2 bases, with 6 bases left in between.

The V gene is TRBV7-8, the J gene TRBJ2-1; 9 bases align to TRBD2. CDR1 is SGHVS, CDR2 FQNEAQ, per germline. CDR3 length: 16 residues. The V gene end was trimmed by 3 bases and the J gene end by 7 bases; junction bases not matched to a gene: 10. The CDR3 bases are TGTGCCAGCAGCTTTAACGGCGGGGGGGCCGGGAATGAGCAGTTCTTC. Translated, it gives CASSFNGGGAGNEQFF.